These 24 T cell receptor beta chains share one sample of origin, sequenced in a study of neurological immune-mediated disorders. TCRdb passed the 5' RACE reads through MiXCR, listing each CDR3 protein once. The table lists roughly 30,000 distinct CDR3 sequences, 4.6% of them singletons, with under 25% in the top ten. The specimen sequenced was PBMCs. Receptor source: a man aged 18 to 30 in good health.

The table lists this clonotype with many counts. This chain links TRBV20-1 with TRBJ1-1; D may be TRBD1 (6 bases). Germline V gene sequence: CDR1 DFQATT, CDR2 SNEGSKA (reference sequence). V lost 3 bases to trimming and J lost 0 bases, with 11 bases between them. The CDR3 runs to 14 residues. CDR3: CSARMGTMNTEAFF. In DNA, the CDR3 is TGCAGTGCTAGGATGGGGACAATGAACACTGAAGCTTTCTTT.

In its sample, this clonotype was seen many times. This rearrangement joins TRBV5-6 to TRBJ2-3, with D possibly being TRBD1 or TRBD2 (7 bases each). Germline lookup yields CDR1 SGHDT and CDR2 YYEEEE. V lost 2 bases, J lost 4 bases, and 14 bases lay in between. This CDR3 contains 15 residues. CDR3 residues: CASSFRQGGSDTQYF. The CDR3 coding sequence is TGTGCCAGCAGCTTCCGACAGGGAGGGTCAGATACGCAGTATTTT.

This clonotype showed up many times. CDR3 protein: CASSVPQGGTQYF. CDR3 DNA sequence: TGTGCCAGCAGTGTTCCCCAGGGAGGGACCCAGTACTTC. The J gene is TRBJ2-5, the V gene TRBV5-6; D is possibly TRBD2 (6 bases). From germline, CDR1 is SGHDT and CDR2 YYEEEE. The CDR3 is 13 residues long. The ends were cut back, 5 bases at V and 7 bases at J, with 15 bases in the middle.

At least ten counts were recorded for this clonotype. The J gene is TRBJ2-5, the V gene TRBV6-1; tentatively, D is TRBD1 (6 bases). CDR1 MNHNS and CDR2 SASEGT come from the germline V gene. Trimming left V 1 base short and J 5 bases short, with 11 bases between. The CDR3 contains 14 residues. The CDR3 protein is CASSEGAGEETQYF. The CDR3 coding sequence is TGTGCCAGCAGTGAAGGGGCAGGGGAGGAGACCCAGTACTTC.

The CDR3 region has the DNA TGTGCCAGCTTAGCCTTGGGGATGAACACTGAAGCTTTCTTT. Its protein product is CASLALGMNTEAFF. V is TRBV18 and J is TRBJ1-1; D remains ambiguous. Trimming shortened V by 7 bases and J by 0 bases, and 12 bases separated the two germline ends. The CDR3 totals 14 residues. CDR1 and CDR2 (germline): KGHSH, LQKENI.

The table lists this clonotype with many counts. The chain joins TRBV20-1 to TRBJ2-5, with TRBD1 matching 9 bases. This CDR3 contains 14 residues. The germline gives CDR1 DFQATT, CDR2 SNEGSKA (reference sequence). V was pared by 5 bases and J by 5 bases, with 9 bases of the junction left unmatched. The CDR3 nucleotides read TGCAGTGCTGATTTACAGGGGGCAGGGGAGACCCAGTACTTC. It encodes CSADLQGAGETQYF.

This chain connects TRBV7-2 to TRBJ2-1; no reliable D call. This CDR3 has 13 amino acids. The V and J ends lost 0 bases and 7 bases respectively, with 7 bases between them. Germline V CDR1 and CDR2: SGHTA, FQGNSA. The CDR3 reads CASSLAGINEQFF. DNA of the CDR3: TGTGCCAGCAGCTTAGCGGGGATTAATGAGCAGTTCTTC.

The chain couples TRBV19 to TRBJ1-1; no clear D. Trimming stripped 1 base from V and 7 bases from J, with 13 bases between. Germline V CDR1 and CDR2: LNHDA, SQIVND (reference sequence). The CDR3 contains 14 residues. The CDR3 DNA sequence: TGTGCCAGTAGTATAGTAGAACGGAGGGTTGAAGCTTTCTTT. Translating it yields CASSIVERRVEAFF.

This clonotype was counted many times. The J gene is TRBJ2-7, the V gene TRBV7-2; a possible D gene is TRBD2 (6 bases). V lost 0 bases, J lost 2 bases, and 11 bases lay in between. The CDR3 length is 15 residues. The germline V gene encodes CDR1 SGHTA and CDR2 FQGNSA. DNA of the CDR3: TGTGCCAGCAGCTTAGCGGTCGGGGAGGCCTACGAGCAGTACTTC. Translated, it gives CASSLAVGEAYEQYF.

This clonotype was found many times. This chain uses TRBV18 with TRBJ2-5; TRBD1 aligns across 7 bases. The length of the CDR3 is 14 residues. From germline, CDR1 is KGHSH and CDR2 LQKENI. The V and J ends lost 5 bases and 3 bases, in that order; junction bases with no gene match: 6. This CDR3 is CASSTRQGKETQYF. DNA of the CDR3: TGTGCCAGCTCAACTCGACAGGGTAAAGAGACCCAGTACTTC.

In this sample, this clonotype turned up many times. The CDR3 loop reads CASSLGQGFEQFF. Written as DNA, the CDR3 is TGTGCCAGCAGCTTGGGACAGGGGTTTGAGCAGTTCTTC. The chain links TRBV13 to TRBJ2-1, with 10 bases identical to TRBD1. Germline assignment: CDR1 PRHDT and CDR2 FYEKMQ (reference sequence). The V gene end was trimmed by 3 bases and the J gene end by 9 bases; junction bases not matched to a gene: 2. The CDR3 loop spans 13 amino acids.

The table lists this clonotype with many counts. The DNA of the CDR3 is TGCGCCAGCAGCTGGGCCCGCGGAGGGGAAGATACGCAGTATTTT. Amino acids: CASSWARGGEDTQYF. This chain connects TRBV5-1 to TRBJ2-3, with D possibly being TRBD2 (6 bases). The V gene lost 3 bases and the J gene lost 5 bases, with 16 bases spanning the gap. The CDR3 sequence is 15 residues long. The germline gives CDR1 SGHRS, CDR2 YFSETQ.

This clonotype was seen many times. The V gene is TRBV6-6, the J gene TRBJ1-5, with TRBD1 identical over 7 bases. This CDR3 is 13 amino acids long. The germline CDR1 and CDR2 sequences are MNHNY and SVGAGI (reference sequence). Losses at the gene ends were 10 bases for V and 1 base for J; bases not matched to a gene: 4. CDR3 bases: TGTGCCATCGCAGGGGGGAGCAATCAGCCCCAGCATTTT. Amino acid sequence: CAIAGGSNQPQHF.

This clonotype showed up many times. The V call is TRBV5-1, the J call TRBJ1-2, with D perhaps TRBD1 (6 bases). Germline CDR1 SGHRS, CDR2 YFSETQ. V shed 3 bases and J shed 0 bases, with 18 bases lying between them. The CDR3 spans 17 residues. This CDR3 is CASSWAGGGQPNYGYTF. CDR3 in DNA: TGCGCCAGCAGCTGGGCCGGAGGAGGACAGCCTAACTATGGCTACACCTTC.

This clonotype was seen repeatedly, ten times or more. The V and J genes are TRBV20-1 and TRBJ2-3, with D tentatively TRBD2 (6 bases). Germline values: CDR1 DFQATT, CDR2 SNEGSKA (reference sequence). The CDR3 has 14 residues. V lost 3 bases and J lost 5, with 15 bases in between. CDR3 loop: CSASPTGVEDTQYF. In nucleotides, the CDR3 is TGCAGTGCTAGTCCTACGGGGGTGGAAGATACGCAGTATTTT.

This clonotype was counted at least ten times. V usage is TRBV5-6 and J usage is TRBJ2-7; perhaps TRBD2 as D (6 bases). V was shortened by 0 bases and J by 3 bases, with 10 bases between the two germline ends. This CDR3 comprises 14 residues. Germline V gene lookup returns CDR1 SGHDT and CDR2 YYEEEE. CDR3 in amino acids: CASSLGGDFYEQYF. CDR3 DNA sequence: TGTGCCAGCAGCTTGGGGGGGGACTTCTACGAGCAGTACTTC. Full variable domain (rest looked up from reference TRBV5-6 and TRBJ2-7): DAGVTQSPTHLIKTRGQQVTLRCSPKSGHDTVSWYQQALGQGPQFIFQYYEEEERQRGNFPDRFSGHQFPNYSSELNVNALLLGDSALYLCASSLGGDFYEQYFGPGTRLTVT.

This clonotype was seen repeatedly, ten times or more. The V and J genes are TRBV5-1 and TRBJ2-1; the match to TRBD1 covers 9 bases. The CDR3 spans 16 residues. The germline gives CDR1 SGHRS, CDR2 YFSETQ. V lost 4 bases to trimming and J lost 2 bases; unmatched junction nucleotides: 7. In nucleotides, the CDR3 is TGCGCCAGCAGCAGGGGGGACAGGGAAACCTACAATGAGCAGTTCTTC. It specifies CASSRGDRETYNEQFF.

This clonotype was recorded many times. This sequence joins TRBV20-1 and TRBJ2-7; TRBD1 agrees at 8 bases. The V gene end was trimmed by 0 bases and the J gene end by 3 bases; junction bases not matched to a gene: 1. This CDR3 comprises 13 residues. CDR1 and CDR2 (germline): DFQATT, SNEGSKA (reference sequence). CDR3 bases: TGCAGTGCTAGAGAGGACAGGGACTACGAGCAGTACTTC. Translated, it gives CSAREDRDYEQYF.

This clonotype was picked up many times. This chain uses TRBV5-1 with TRBJ2-1; D unresolved. The CDR3 covers 15 residues. CDR1 and CDR2 from the germline V gene are SGHRS and YFSETQ. Deletions cut 1 base from V and 1 base from J, with 9 bases between. The CDR3 bases are TGCGCCAGCAGCTTGTCTTCCCCTTCCTACAATGAGCAGTTCTTC. Its protein is CASSLSSPSYNEQFF.

This clonotype has at least ten counts. The genes are TRBV7-3 and TRBJ2-3; 7 positions agree with TRBD2. Per the germline V gene, CDR1 is SGHTA and CDR2 is FQGTGA. There are 16 residues in the CDR3. The V gene end was trimmed by 5 bases and the J gene end by 2 bases; junction bases not matched to a gene: 10. This CDR3 is CASSPGMGLFTDTQYF. The CDR3 coding sequence is TGTGCCAGCAGCCCGGGGATGGGACTATTCACAGATACGCAGTATTTT.

This clonotype was seen ten or more times. In DNA, the CDR3 is TGCGCCAGCAGCTTACAGACTAGCACAGATACGCAGTATTTT. This sequence encodes CASSLQTSTDTQYF. This chain links TRBV5-1 with TRBJ2-3; D is ambiguous. In germline, CDR1 is SGHRS, CDR2 YFSETQ. The CDR3 covers 14 residues. Trimming removed 2 bases at V and 0 bases at J, with 7 bases between.

This clonotype has ten or more counts. The chain links TRBV5-1 to TRBJ2-7; D is unresolved. Germline CDR1 is SGHRS and CDR2 is YFSETQ. With 4 bases removed from V and 3 bases from J, the gap between germline ends came to 8 bases. The CDR3 spans 12 residues. CDR3 coding DNA: TGCGCCAGCAGCCCTACAGACTACGAGCAGTACTTC. Protein product: CASSPTDYEQYF.

Ten or more counts support this clonotype. V is TRBV6-2 or TRBV6-3 and J is TRBJ2-1; no clear D. V was cut by 2 bases and J by 8 bases, with 10 bases left in between. Germline V gene sequence: CDR1 MNHEY, CDR2 SVGEGT. This CDR3 region has 13 residues. DNA for the CDR3: TGTGCCAGCAGTTACAGCCCACGGGATGAGCAGTTCTTC. As protein: CASSYSPRDEQFF.

Regarding this clonotype: Sequence at one end of the junction differs from germline and may be a read error. V is TRBV18 and J is TRBJ1-1, with D tentatively TRBD1 (6 bases). This CDR3 is built from 14 residues. Germline lookup yields CDR1 KGHSH and CDR2 LQKENI. The CDR3 loop is CASPPDRSDTEAFF. As DNA, the CDR3 is TGTGCCAGCCCACCCGACAGGTCGGACACTGAAGCTTTCTTT.